The T cell receptor (beta chain) under discussion was sequenced for a study of T cells in Graves' hyperthyroidism and ophthalmopathy (dated by TCRdb to the late 2010s). Looking at the study overall: Peripheral blood was sampled at the time of initial diagnosis, prior to any treatment. To identify distinguishing TCR V-J signatures, a discovery cohort of about 100 patients was used, comprising 40 to 45 with Graves' ophthalmopathy and approximately 58 with stable Graves' hyperthyroidism. An independent validation cohort of around 19 hyperthyroidism patients and 17 patients who later progressed to ophthalmopathy tested prospective prediction of ophthalmopathy. For training and testing, the approximately 97 patients in the discovery cohort were randomly divided in a 7:3 ratio. The study also compared thyroid tissue and blood T-cell repertoires from about six Graves' hyperthyroidism patients. Following sampling, methimazole starting at 30 mg daily was given to hyperthyroidism patients, and high-dose intravenous methylprednisolone was given to ophthalmopathy patients. The paper reports TCR Vbeta CDR3 sequencing of more than 120 peripheral blood samples: approximately 41 ophthalmopathy, fewer than 80 hyperthyroidism and around 17 progressor patients. The study at large found these results: Most expanded thyroid clonotypes (frequency above 0.001) were also detected in blood, suggesting blood repertoires may reflect thyroid immune responses. A model built on a 13 V-J signature distinguished ophthalmopathy from stable hyperthyroidism, reaching 85% to 90% sensitivity and 81.08% specificity in cross-validation and 80%/75% in testing. In validation, progression to ophthalmopathy was predicted by the model with more than 65% sensitivity and about 72% specificity, a median of approximately 6.5 months before onset. No statistical method was used to set the sample size in advance, and investigators knew the group allocation.

Here V drops 4 bases and J drops 3 bases, and the junction holds 8 bases not matched to any gene. Taken from cysteine to phenylalanine, the CDR3 has 16 residues. Only the CDR3 portion is preserved as DNA: 48 bases, with reading frame beginning at the first base. Via the germline V gene, CDR1 is SGHRS and CDR2 YFSETQ. Comments on this clonotype: It lacks a known antigen. Base qualities are not recorded, but no much larger clone differs from it by a single base.

A patient counted as having stable Graves' hyperthyroidism if no progression to ophthalmopathy occurred over 18 months of follow-up. Hyperthyroidism patients were newly diagnosed, had a disease duration of under 2 months, and were aged 18 to 65 years. Exclusion was applied to patients with uncontrolled infections, other autoimmune diseases, pregnancy or lactation. Clinical symptoms, serum thyroxine and TRAb, thyroid ultrasound, and orbital computed tomography formed the basis for the diagnoses. Ficoll-Paque density gradient centrifugation was used to isolate PBMCs from around 9.1 ml of fresh peripheral blood. Total RNA was extracted using Trizol reagent, and RNA quality was assessed on an Agilent 2100 Bioanalyzer. Amplification of TCR beta CDR3 regions was carried out from RNA transcripts. A first-round RT-PCR of the TCR CDR3 used the HTBI primer set with the Qiagen OneStep RT-PCR kit. The libraries were constructed in a second round of multiplex PCR and then size-selected and purified. Sequencing of the libraries was done on an Illumina HiSeq2000 using paired-end 100 bp reads. From the authors' description of their analysis: SOAPnuke was used to process the raw data, throwing out any read that contained adapters or uncalled bases, had a mean Phred below 15, or lacked an exact constant-primer or identifier match. COPE v1.2.5 was used to merge the high-quality paired reads, and each unique nucleotide sequence was defined as a clonotype. MiTCR v1.1 was used to align the clonotypes against IMGT TRBV, TRBD and TRBJ reference segments. The analysis was restricted to V-J combinations with a frequency above 0.0001, which together covered just over 98% of the repertoires. A TCS score was defined as the ratio of F50 (clonal expansion) to E x V (chaos), with BLOSUM62-based TCRdist applied between CDR3 peptides within each V-J. Welch's t-statistics and random forest reduced roughly 500 V-J features to about 13, which were used in a naive Bayes classifier (R e1071). TCRdb passed the public sequencing reads through fastp at Q25 and MiXCR, retaining productive beta sequences. Identical CDR3 protein sequences are pooled into one entry, listed with their most common genes and DNA. TCRdb's processing, not the authors' own work, is the source of the V and J calls. The sample includes around 300,000 distinct CDR3 sequences, with 12% to 15% observed a single time. The ten largest make up roughly 7.9% of the sample.

The sequenced sample was blood. This chain is built from TRBV5-1 and TRBJ2-3; TRBD1 agrees with 10 junctional bases. The receptor's source is a woman aged 40 to 55 with Graves' hyperthyroidism. The CDR3 protein is CASSVTGGRETDTQYF. The sequenced DNA is TGCGCCAGCAGCGTGACAGGGGGCCGGGAGACAGATACGCAGTATTTT.